The 26 T cell receptor beta chains below all came from one sample that was sequenced in a study of cytomegalovirus exposure and HLA in healthy donors. Produced via immunoSEQ multiplex PCR; TCRdb's table is partial and in-frame only. The sample lists around 190,000 clones, roughly 85% occurring once. Sequenced: PBMCs. The receptors were sampled from a man between 18 and 29 years old in good health and CMV-seropositive.

This chain joins TRBV6-1 and TRBJ1-3, with D unresolved. The CDR3 spans 15 residues. Germline-derived CDR1 and CDR2 are MNHNS and SASEGT. V lost 0 bases and J lost 0, with 6 bases in between. CDR3 nucleotides: TGTGCCAGCAGTGAAGCTGTCGGCTCTGGAAACACCATATATTTT. It encodes CASSEAVGSGNTIYF.

In its sample, this clone was seen once. The rearrangement joins TRBV4-1 to TRBJ1-5, with 8 bases fitting TRBD1. Germline CDR1 MGHRA, CDR2 YSYEKL. Unmatched junction bases numbered 4, after V lost 0 bases and J lost 12 bases. The CDR3 is made up of 13 amino acids. CDR3 in amino acids: CASSQDQGAFQHF. As DNA, the CDR3 is TGCGCCAGCAGCCAAGATCAGGGGGCTTTCCAGCATTTT.

The chain recombines TRBV28 with TRBJ2-5; 11 bases fit TRBD2. Looked up from germline, CDR1 is MDHEN and CDR2 is SYDVKM. After removal of 8 bases from V and 7 bases from J, the junction contained 6 bases not matched to a gene. This CDR3 is 13 amino acids long. As DNA, the CDR3 is TGTGCCAGCGATAGCGGGAGGGCCGGGACCCAGTACTTC. Translated, it gives CASDSGRAGTQYF.

CDR3 in amino acids: CASSEAGWGTDTQYF. Written as DNA, the CDR3 is TGTGCCAGCAGTGAAGCGGGCTGGGGCACAGATACGCAGTATTTT. This rearrangement joins TRBV6-1 to TRBJ2-3; D gene ambiguous. The CDR3 has 15 residues. The V end lost 0 bases, the J end lost 1 base, and 8 bases lay between the germline ends. Looked up from germline, CDR1 is MNHNS and CDR2 is SASEGT.

The count of this clone is one. The sample has other DNA sequences that encode this CDR3 too. The chain links TRBV6-1 to TRBJ2-3; 11 bases are a match to TRBD1. The germline CDR1 and CDR2 sequences are MNHNS and SASEGT. With 2 bases clipped from V and 3 bases from J, the junction kept 1 base outside the gene matches. This CDR3 comprises 15 residues. The CDR3 DNA is TGTGCCAGCAGTGAAAGGGACAGGGGGACAGATACGCAGTATTTT. As protein: CASSERDRGTDTQYF.

This clone has a single count. The chain couples TRBV28 to TRBJ2-3; 7 nucleotides agree with TRBD1. After removal of 5 bases from V and 4 bases from J, the junction contained 6 bases not matched to a gene. This CDR3 comprises 14 residues. Germline CDR1 is MDHEN and CDR2 is SYDVKM. This chain's CDR3 is CASSGDREPDTQYF. The CDR3 DNA reads TGTGCCAGCAGTGGAGACAGGGAACCAGATACGCAGTATTTT.

The chain recombines TRBV27 with TRBJ1-5, with 7 positions matching TRBD1. Germline V gene data show CDR1 as MNHEY and CDR2 as SMNVEV (reference sequence). J gave up 1 base and V 3 bases, and 3 bases lay outside the gene matches. This CDR3 region has 15 residues. The CDR3 DNA follows: TGTGCCAGCAGTTTCAGGGGGGAGAGCAATCAGCCCCAGCATTTT. This codes for CASSFRGESNQPQHF.

This chain links TRBV14 with TRBJ2-7; TRBD1 matches 8 bases. Losses at the gene ends were 3 bases for V and 2 bases for J; bases not matched to a gene: 15. The germline V gene has CDR1 SGHDN and CDR2 FVKESK. This CDR3 spans 18 amino acids. CDR3 protein: CASSQYPTPPGQAYEQYF. In nucleotides, the CDR3 is TGTGCCAGCAGCCAGTACCCCACCCCCCCGGGACAGGCCTACGAGCAGTACTTC. The full variable domain, rest sourced from reference TRBV14 and TRBJ2-7, is EAGVTQFPSHSVIEKGQTVTLRCDPISGHDNLYWYRRVMGKEIKFLLHFVKESKQDESGMPNNRFLAERTGGTYSTLKVQPAELEDSGVYFCASSQYPTPPGQAYEQYFGPGTRLTVT.

V and J are TRBV10-1 and TRBJ2-5; 9 positions match TRBD1. Germline values: CDR1 WNHNN, CDR2 SYGVQD (reference sequence). The CDR3 extends over 15 amino acids. The junction had 5 bases not matched to a gene; V was cut back by 3 bases and J by 3 bases. The CDR3 loop is CASSDFTGGEETQYF. DNA for the CDR3: TGCGCCAGCAGTGATTTCACAGGGGGCGAAGAGACCCAGTACTTC.

Ten or more counts support this clone. The chain couples TRBV11-3 to TRBJ2-1, with TRBD1 matching 8 bases. Germline loops: CDR1 SGHNT, CDR2 YENEEA. The J segment lost 1 base and the V segment lost 8 bases, leaving 7 bases of the junction unmatched. The CDR3 runs 15 residues. This CDR3 reads CASYRGSGSYNEQFF. DNA of the CDR3: TGTGCCAGCTACAGGGGGTCAGGGTCCTACAATGAGCAGTTCTTC.

The gene calls are TRBV4-1 and TRBJ1-4, with TRBD1 as a possible D gene (6 bases). The CDR3 totals 18 residues. Trimming left V 2 bases short and J 3 bases short, with 19 bases between. The germline V gene has CDR1 MGHRA and CDR2 YSYEKL. CDR3 coding DNA: TGCGCCAGCAGCCAAAGCGGGACAACGAAGGCGGCTAATGAAAAACTGTTTTTT. Its protein product is CASSQSGTTKAANEKLFF.

This clone was seen a handful of times. V is TRBV5-4 and J is TRBJ2-2; no definite D call. The germline V gene encodes CDR1 SGHNT and CDR2 YYREEE (reference sequence). The CDR3 is made up of 15 amino acids. Trimming stripped 0 bases from V and 7 bases from J, with 13 bases between. The CDR3 region has the DNA TGTGCCAGCAGCTTGGTAGGTGACACCGGCGGGGAGCTGTTTTTT. Translating gives CASSLVGDTGGELFF.

This clone was observed a single time. V usage is TRBV19 and J usage is TRBJ1-4, with 10 bases that match TRBD1. V lost 7 bases to trimming and J lost 6 bases; unmatched junction nucleotides: 5. Germline V gives CDR1 LNHDA, CDR2 SQIVND (reference sequence). This CDR3 has 14 amino acids. The CDR3 coding sequence is TGTGCCAGTAAAGGGGGACAGGGGTATGAAAAACTGTTTTTT. This gives the protein CASKGGQGYEKLFF.

This clone appeared once. The rearrangement links TRBV7-9 to TRBJ1-2; D is ambiguous. CDR3 length: 15 amino acids. Looked up from germline, CDR1 is SEHNR and CDR2 is FQNEAQ (reference sequence). With 1 base removed from V and 4 bases from J, the gap between germline ends came to 13 bases. CDR3 protein: CASSLEARGLYGYTF. The CDR3 DNA follows: TGTGCCAGCAGCTTAGAGGCCCGCGGGCTCTATGGCTACACCTTC.

The chain uses TRBV13 and TRBJ1-1; TRBD1 aligns across 7 bases. The germline gives CDR1 PRHDT, CDR2 FYEKMQ (reference sequence). The CDR3 is made up of 15 amino acids. J lost 0 bases, V lost 5 bases, and 6 bases had no gene match. CDR3 loop: CASSPQDRVNTEAFF. The DNA of the CDR3 is TGTGCCAGCAGCCCCCAAGACAGGGTGAACACTGAAGCTTTCTTT.

In this sample, this clone turned up a few times. The chain carries TRBV9 and TRBJ1-1; D uncertain. CDR3 length: 12 amino acids. Between the trimmed V and J ends, which lost 4 bases and 3 bases, there was a span of 7 bases. Germline V gene lookup returns CDR1 SGDLS and CDR2 YYNGEE. The CDR3 DNA is TGTGCCAGCAGCTCCCGGGACACTGAAGCTTTCTTT. Protein product: CASSSRDTEAFF.

This clone was detected only once. This chain connects TRBV27 to TRBJ2-1; 9 bases align to TRBD2. Germline CDR1 reads MNHEY; CDR2 reads SMNVEV (reference sequence). The CDR3 extends over 14 amino acids. V lost 8 bases and J lost 4; bases outside the gene matches: 6. As DNA, the CDR3 is TGTGCCAGCCGAGCGGGGGGCCGTTACAATGAGCAGTTCTTC. Translated, it gives CASRAGGRYNEQFF.

V gene TRBV18 combines with J gene TRBJ2-1; 9 nucleotides agree with TRBD1. Germline V gives CDR1 KGHSH, CDR2 LQKENI. The V segment lost 3 bases and the J segment 6 bases; nucleotides outside the gene matches: 6. The CDR3 totals 15 residues. CDR3: CASSPGGQGGNEQFF. The CDR3 coding sequence is TGTGCCAGCTCACCGGGGGGACAGGGAGGCAATGAGCAGTTCTTC.

This clone was found a few times. V is TRBV6-5 and J is TRBJ1-1, with 10 bases identical to TRBD1. Germline V lookup: CDR1 MNHEY, CDR2 SVGAGI. The CDR3 has 14 residues. Unmatched junction bases numbered 1, after V lost 2 bases and J lost 4 bases. CDR3 sequence: CASSYGDRGTEAFF. The CDR3 DNA sequence: TGTGCCAGCAGTTACGGGGACAGGGGCACTGAAGCTTTCTTT.

The V gene is TRBV11-2, the J gene TRBJ2-1; 8 positions agree with TRBD1. Trimming at V came to 0 bases and at J to 5 bases, leaving 6 bases not matched to a gene. This CDR3 is 16 amino acids long. The germline gives CDR1 SGHAT, CDR2 FQNNGV. Here the CDR3 reads CASSLDPRGLNNEQFF. The CDR3 DNA is TGTGCCAGCAGCTTAGATCCCAGGGGGCTGAACAATGAGCAGTTCTTC.

The chain joins TRBV21-1 to TRBJ2-7; the table's D gene call, TRBD2, was not cross checked with the DNA. TRBV21-1 is described as a pseudogene. This CDR3 contains 17 residues. This CDR3 reads CASSKWLAGTGSYEQYF. CDR3 in DNA: TGTGCCAGCAGCAAATGGCTAGCGGGAACCGGTTCCTACGAGCAGTACTTC.

This clone was seen once. This chain joins TRBV2 and TRBJ2-7; weak D call: TRBD2 (6 bases). The CDR3 has 12 amino acids. Germline lookup yields CDR1 SNHLY and CDR2 FYNNEI. V was pared by 8 bases and J by 0 bases, with 8 bases between. CDR3 bases: TGTGCCAGCGGGACTGACTCCTACGAGCAGTACTTC. Translating gives CASGTDSYEQYF. Using reference TRBV2 and TRBJ2-7 for the parts outside the CDR3, the full variable domain is EPEVTQTPSHQVTQMGQEVILRCVPISNHLYFYWYRQILGQKVEFLVSFYNNEISEKSEIFDDQFSVERPDGSNFTLKIRSTKLEDSAMYFCASGTDSYEQYFGPGTRLTVT.

The CDR3 spells CASSLSGADIYGYTF. The CDR3 nucleotides are TGTGCCAGCAGTTTATCAGGGGCTGACATCTATGGCTACACCTTC. The rearrangement joins TRBV28 to TRBJ1-2; the D gene is possibly TRBD1 (6 bases). The CDR3 has 15 residues. CDR1 MDHEN and CDR2 SYDVKM come from the germline V gene. V lost 1 base and J 4 bases, leaving 13 bases between the germline ends.

Note on this clone: At one end the junction does not follow the germline gene, possibly because of a read error. V usage is TRBV20-1 and J usage is TRBJ2-5; tentatively, D is TRBD2 (5 bases). In germline, CDR1 is DFQATT, CDR2 SNEGSKA (reference sequence). The CDR3 length is 10 residues. For the CDR3, the DNA is TGCAGTGCTGGAGACTACACCCAGTACTTC. Translation gives CSAGDYTQYF.

The J gene is TRBJ2-7, the V gene TRBV11-1; D is possibly TRBD1 (5 bases). Trimming shortened V by 3 bases and J by 0 bases, and 9 bases separated the two germline ends. Per germline, CDR1 SGHAT and CDR2 FQDESV (reference sequence). The CDR3 spans 14 residues. Written as DNA, the CDR3 is TGTGCCAGCAGCTTGAGTCAGGGCTCCTACGAGCAGTACTTC. It encodes CASSLSQGSYEQYF.

This clone was detected only a few times. The chain links TRBV27 to TRBJ2-7, with D maybe TRBD1 (6 bases). This CDR3 is 14 amino acids long. Germline CDR1 MNHEY, CDR2 SMNVEV (reference sequence). V lost 2 bases and J 3 bases, leaving 11 bases between the germline ends. The CDR3 DNA is TGTGCCAGCAGTTTAAACGGACAGATCTACGAGCAGTACTTC. Encoded protein: CASSLNGQIYEQYF.